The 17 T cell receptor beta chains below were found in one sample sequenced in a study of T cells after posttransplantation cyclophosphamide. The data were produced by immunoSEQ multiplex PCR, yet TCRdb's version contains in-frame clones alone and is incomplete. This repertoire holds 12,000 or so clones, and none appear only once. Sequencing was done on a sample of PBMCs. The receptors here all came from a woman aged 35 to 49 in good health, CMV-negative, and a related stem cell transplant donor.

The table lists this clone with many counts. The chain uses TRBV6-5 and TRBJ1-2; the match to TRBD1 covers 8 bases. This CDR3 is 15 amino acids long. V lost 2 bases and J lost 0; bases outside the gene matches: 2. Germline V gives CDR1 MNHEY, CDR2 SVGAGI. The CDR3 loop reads CASSYGGQANYGYTF. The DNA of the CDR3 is TGTGCCAGCAGTTACGGGGGACAGGCTAACTATGGCTACACCTTC.

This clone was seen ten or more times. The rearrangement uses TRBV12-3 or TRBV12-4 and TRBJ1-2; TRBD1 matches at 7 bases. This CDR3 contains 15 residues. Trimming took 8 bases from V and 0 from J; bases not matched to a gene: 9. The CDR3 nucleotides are TGTGCCAGCGGGACCACAGGGGCGACTAACTATGGCTACACCTTC. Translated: CASGTTGATNYGYTF.

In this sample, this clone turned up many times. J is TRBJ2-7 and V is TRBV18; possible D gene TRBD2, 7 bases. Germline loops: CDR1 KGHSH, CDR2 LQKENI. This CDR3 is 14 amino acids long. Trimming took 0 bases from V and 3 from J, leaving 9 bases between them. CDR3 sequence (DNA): TGTGCCAGCTCACCACCGGGGGGGCTCTACGAGCAGTACTTC. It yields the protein CASSPPGGLYEQYF.

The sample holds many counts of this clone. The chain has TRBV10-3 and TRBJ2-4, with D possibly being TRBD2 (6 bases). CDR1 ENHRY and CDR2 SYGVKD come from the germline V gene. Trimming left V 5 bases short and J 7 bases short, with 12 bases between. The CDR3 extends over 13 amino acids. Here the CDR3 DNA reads TGTGCCATCAGTTCTCGACTAGACAACATTCAGTACTTC. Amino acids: CAISSRLDNIQYF.

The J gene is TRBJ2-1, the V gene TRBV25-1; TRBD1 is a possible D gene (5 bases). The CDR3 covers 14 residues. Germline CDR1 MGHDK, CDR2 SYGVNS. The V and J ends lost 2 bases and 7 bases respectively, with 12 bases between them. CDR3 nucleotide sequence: TGTGCCAGCAGTGAAAAAAGACAGCTTAATGAGCAGTTCTTC. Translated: CASSEKRQLNEQFF.

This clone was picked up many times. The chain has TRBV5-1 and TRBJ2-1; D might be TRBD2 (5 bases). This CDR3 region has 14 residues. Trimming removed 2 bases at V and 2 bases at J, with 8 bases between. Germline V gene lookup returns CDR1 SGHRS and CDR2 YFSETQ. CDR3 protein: CASSFGEPYNEQFF. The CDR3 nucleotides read TGCGCCAGCAGCTTCGGGGAGCCCTACAATGAGCAGTTCTTC.

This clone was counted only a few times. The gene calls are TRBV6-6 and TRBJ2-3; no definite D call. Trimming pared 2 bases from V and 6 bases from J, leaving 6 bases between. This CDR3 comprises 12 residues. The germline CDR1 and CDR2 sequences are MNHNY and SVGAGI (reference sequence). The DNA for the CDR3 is TGTGCCAGCAGTTACCTTGCGGATACGCAGTATTTT. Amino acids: CASSYLADTQYF.

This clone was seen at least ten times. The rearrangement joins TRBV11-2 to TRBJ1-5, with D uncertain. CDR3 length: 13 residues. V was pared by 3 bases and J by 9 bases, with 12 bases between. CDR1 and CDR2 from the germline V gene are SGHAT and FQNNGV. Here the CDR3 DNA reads TGTGCCAGCAGCTTGTCAGAGGGTTGGCCCCAGCATTTT. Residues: CASSLSEGWPQHF.

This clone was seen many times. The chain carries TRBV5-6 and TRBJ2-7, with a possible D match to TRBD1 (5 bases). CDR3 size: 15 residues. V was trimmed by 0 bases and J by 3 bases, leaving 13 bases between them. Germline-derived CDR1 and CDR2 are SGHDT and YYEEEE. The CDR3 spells CASSLVGPSVYEQYF. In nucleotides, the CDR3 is TGTGCCAGCAGCTTGGTGGGGCCCTCCGTCTACGAGCAGTACTTC. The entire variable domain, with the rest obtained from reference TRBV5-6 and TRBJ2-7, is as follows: DAGVTQSPTHLIKTRGQQVTLRCSPKSGHDTVSWYQQALGQGPQFIFQYYEEEERQRGNFPDRFSGHQFPNYSSELNVNALLLGDSALYLCASSLVGPSVYEQYFGPGTRLTVT.

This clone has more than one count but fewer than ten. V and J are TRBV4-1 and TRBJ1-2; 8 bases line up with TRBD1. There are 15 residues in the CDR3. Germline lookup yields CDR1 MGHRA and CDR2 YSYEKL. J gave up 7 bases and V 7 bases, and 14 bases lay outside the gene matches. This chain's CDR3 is CASNRYQGARGGYTF. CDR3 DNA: TGCGCCAGCAACCGATACCAGGGGGCGCGGGGTGGCTACACCTTC.

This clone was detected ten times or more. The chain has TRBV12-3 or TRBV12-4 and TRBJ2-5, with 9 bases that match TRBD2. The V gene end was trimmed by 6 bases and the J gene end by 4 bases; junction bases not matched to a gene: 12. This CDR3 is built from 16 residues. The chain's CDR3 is CASRSMGGGARETQYF. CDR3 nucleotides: TGTGCCAGCAGATCCATGGGCGGGGGGGCCAGAGAGACCCAGTACTTC.

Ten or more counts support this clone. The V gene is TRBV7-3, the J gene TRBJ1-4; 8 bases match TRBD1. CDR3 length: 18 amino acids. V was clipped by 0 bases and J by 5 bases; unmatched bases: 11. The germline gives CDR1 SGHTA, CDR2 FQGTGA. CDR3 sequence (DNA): TGTGCCAGCAGCTTAACGTTGCAGGGGGCGGATCGGAATGAAAAACTGTTTTTT. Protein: CASSLTLQGADRNEKLFF.

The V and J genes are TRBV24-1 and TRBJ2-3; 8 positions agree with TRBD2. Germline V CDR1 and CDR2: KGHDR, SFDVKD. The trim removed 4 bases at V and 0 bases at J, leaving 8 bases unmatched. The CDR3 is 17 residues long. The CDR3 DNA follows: TGTGCCACCAGTGACAGCCCGACTAGCGAGAGCACAGATACGCAGTATTTT. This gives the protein CATSDSPTSESTDTQYF.

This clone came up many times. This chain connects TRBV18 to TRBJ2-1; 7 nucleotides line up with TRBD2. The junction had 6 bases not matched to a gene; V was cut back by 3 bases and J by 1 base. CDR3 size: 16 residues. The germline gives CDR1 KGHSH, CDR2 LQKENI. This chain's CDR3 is CASSPPGRGSYNEQFF. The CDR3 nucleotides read TGTGCCAGCTCACCCCCAGGGAGGGGATCCTACAATGAGCAGTTCTTC.

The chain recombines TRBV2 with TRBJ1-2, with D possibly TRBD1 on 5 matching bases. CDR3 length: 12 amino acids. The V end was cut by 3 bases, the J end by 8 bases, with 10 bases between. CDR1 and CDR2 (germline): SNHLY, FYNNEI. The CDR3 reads CASSDRGEGYTF. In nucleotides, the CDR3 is TGTGCCAGCAGTGATAGAGGGGAAGGCTACACCTTC.

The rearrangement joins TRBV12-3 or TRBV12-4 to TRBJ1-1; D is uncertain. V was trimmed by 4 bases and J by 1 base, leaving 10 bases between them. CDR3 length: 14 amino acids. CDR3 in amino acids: CASSSAGWNTEAFF. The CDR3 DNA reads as TGTGCCAGCAGTTCCGCGGGGTGGAACACTGAAGCTTTCTTT.

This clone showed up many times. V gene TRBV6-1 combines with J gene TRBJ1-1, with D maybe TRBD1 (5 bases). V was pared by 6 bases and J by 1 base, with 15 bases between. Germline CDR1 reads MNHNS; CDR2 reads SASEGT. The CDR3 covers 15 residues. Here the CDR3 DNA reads TGTGCCAGCAGCCAAGGGGCCGCCGGGAACACTGAAGCTTTCTTT. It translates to CASSQGAAGNTEAFF.